This T cell receptor (beta chain) originates from a study of identifying expanded T cells in peripheral blood. Repertoires were generated with immunoSEQ multiplex PCR, while TCRdb's copy carries only in-frame clones and drops some. The sample contains about 100,000 clones, 88% of which appear only once. The CDR3 extends over 19 amino acids. Germline CDR1 and CDR2: MNHEY and SMNVEV (reference sequence). With V trimmed by 3 bases and J by 3 bases, 12 bases remained unmatched. With regard to this clone: The antigen remains unidentified.

General study results and limits: Two-week clone count variance significantly increased as total template count grew. Over two and four weeks, about 16 and 20 clones changed, versus around 1.2 between replicates.

No infections or other immune events were documented during collection. The sequenced sample was blood. The receptor was isolated from a person aged 18 to 75 in good health. V gene TRBV27 combines with J gene TRBJ2-1; TRBD2 aligns across 12 bases. CDR3 DNA: TGTGCCAGCAGTTTCGGGCGGATGACTAGCGGGGGACGCTACAATGAGCAGTTCTTC. Translation gives CASSFGRMTSGGRYNEQFF.